A single sample is the source of the 9 T cell receptor beta chains below, sequenced in a study of T cell responses to AZD1222 COVID-19 vaccine. Data came from immunoSEQ multiplex PCR; TCRdb stores just in-frame clones and leaves some out. The repertoire holds roughly 150,000 clones, with 80% to 95% as singletons. The material sequenced was peripheral blood, taken on day 0 of AZD1222 vaccination. Receptor source: an adult in good health.

The rearrangement joins TRBV5-1 to TRBJ2-5; D ambiguous. V was cut by 4 bases and J by 5 bases, with 12 bases left in between. This CDR3 is 13 amino acids long. The germline gives CDR1 SGHRS, CDR2 YFSETQ. CDR3 region: CASSTGGGETQYF. The CDR3 DNA follows: TGCGCCAGCAGCACCGGCGGTGGGGAGACCCAGTACTTC.

The rearrangement uses TRBV27 and TRBJ2-1; TRBD1 aligns across 7 bases. CDR1 MNHEY and CDR2 SMNVEV come from the germline V gene (reference sequence). The J segment lost 4 bases and the V segment lost 1 base, leaving 7 bases of the junction unmatched. The CDR3 extends over 16 amino acids. As DNA, the CDR3 is TGTGCCAGCAGTTTATATGGGGACAGACCTTACAATGAGCAGTTCTTC. This encodes CASSLYGDRPYNEQFF.

The CDR3 here is CASSSGTGANIQYF. The CDR3 DNA reads as TGTGCCAGTAGTTCCGGGACAGGGGCAAACATTCAGTACTTC. This sequence joins TRBV19 and TRBJ2-4; 10 bases align to TRBD1. J was trimmed by 6 bases and V by 5 bases; bases with no gene match: 4. The CDR3 spans 14 residues. Germline CDR1 reads LNHDA; CDR2 reads SQIVND (reference sequence). The variable domain in full, with the rest retrieved from reference TRBV19 and TRBJ2-4, is DGGITQSPKYLFRKEGQNVTLSCEQNLNHDAMYWYRQDPGQGLRLIYYSQIVNDFQKGDIAEGYSVSREKKESFPLTVTSAQKNPTAFYLCASSSGTGANIQYFGAGTRLSVL.

The chain combines TRBV29-1 with TRBJ1-2; no reliable D call. The length of the CDR3 is 12 residues. V was cut by 3 bases and J by 4 bases, with 9 bases left in between. Looked up from germline, CDR1 is SQVTM and CDR2 is ANQGSEA. DNA for the CDR3: TGCAGCGTTGAGGGGTTCCCCTATGGCTACACCTTC. As protein: CSVEGFPYGYTF. Full variable domain (remainder filled in from reference TRBV29-1 and TRBJ1-2): SAVISQKPSRDICQRGTSLTIQCQVDSQVTMMFWYRQQPGQSLTLIATANQGSEATYESGFVIDKFPISRPNLTFSTLTVSNMSPEDSSIYLCSVEGFPYGYTFGSGTRLTVV.

This sequence joins TRBV27 and TRBJ2-3, with TRBD2 identical over 7 bases. The V gene end was trimmed by 11 bases and the J gene end by 2 bases; junction bases not matched to a gene: 10. The V gene's germline CDR1 is MNHEY and CDR2 SMNVEV (reference sequence). CDR3 length equals 14 residues. The chain's CDR3 is CAGGGGQDTDTQYF. CDR3 nucleotides: TGTGCCGGGGGGGGAGGGCAGGACACAGATACGCAGTATTTT.

This clone was found a few times. The rearrangement joins TRBV29-1 to TRBJ2-7; 10 bases fit TRBD2. This CDR3 is 13 amino acids long. With 4 bases clipped from V and 5 bases from J, the junction kept 5 bases outside the gene matches. Germline CDR1 is SQVTM and CDR2 is ANQGSEA. As DNA, the CDR3 is TGCAGCGTTGGGGCTAGCGGGAGCGACGAGCAGTACTTC. Protein sequence: CSVGASGSDEQYF.

The gene calls are TRBV28 and TRBJ2-2; D may be TRBD1 (5 bases). Trimming left V 5 bases short and J 4 bases short, with 17 bases between. Germline loops: CDR1 MDHEN, CDR2 SYDVKM. The CDR3 covers 16 residues. The CDR3 loop reads CASSRLQGLGTGELFF. As DNA, the CDR3 is TGTGCCAGCAGTCGTCTTCAGGGCCTAGGCACCGGGGAGCTGTTTTTT.

V usage is TRBV28 and J usage is TRBJ1-6; no definite D call. The V end lost 4 bases, the J end lost 8 bases, and 21 bases lay between the germline ends. The CDR3 spans 17 residues. Germline V gene data show CDR1 as MDHEN and CDR2 as SYDVKM. CDR3 DNA: TGTGCCAGCAGTTCCGCCCCGGTGCGGCAATGGGATTCACCCCTCCACTTT. Amino acid sequence: CASSSAPVRQWDSPLHF.

The chain couples TRBV24-1 to TRBJ2-1; 7 nucleotides agree with TRBD2. The V segment lost 4 bases and the J segment 3 bases; nucleotides outside the gene matches: 8. Germline lookup yields CDR1 KGHDR and CDR2 SFDVKD. The CDR3 has 16 amino acids. CDR3 sequence reads: CATSESRGDYYNEQFF. DNA of the CDR3: TGTGCCACCAGTGAAAGTCGAGGGGACTACTACAATGAGCAGTTCTTC.